Below are 15 T cell receptor beta chains sequenced from a single sample in a study of Ad26.COV2.S vaccination and SARS-CoV-2 variants. The table came from immunoSEQ multiplex PCR; TCRdb's copy has only in-frame clones and leaves some out. The table shows around 240,000 clones, with more than 75% occurring only once. Treatment in this sample: around 19 received Ad26.COV2.S at low or high dose, single or two shots; about 5 received placebo; per-sample allocation not given. Sample collection was performed on day 63 after the first vaccine or placebo injection. The specimen was peripheral blood, collected in a trial of Ad26.COV2.S vaccine versus placebo. Receptors originate from a person between 18 and 59 years old who received the Ad26.COV2.S COVID-19 vaccine or a placebo.

The V and J genes are TRBV9 and TRBJ2-7; the match to TRBD1 covers 9 bases. CDR3 length equals 14 residues. V trimming: 3 bases; J trimming: 6 bases; junction bases outside the gene matches: 7. Germline V gives CDR1 SGDLS, CDR2 YYNGEE. CDR3 region: CASSGTGERLEQYF. CDR3 bases: TGTGCCAGCAGCGGGACAGGGGAACGACTCGAGCAGTACTTC.

This clone was seen once. CDR3 loop: CASSLGSTDNEQFF. The CDR3 DNA is TGTGCCAGCAGCCTCGGAAGCACCGACAATGAGCAGTTCTTC. The chain joins TRBV7-9 to TRBJ2-1; D not certain. The V end was cut by 5 bases, the J end by 5 bases, with 13 bases between. The CDR3 spans 14 residues. Germline V gene sequence: CDR1 SEHNR, CDR2 FQNEAQ (reference sequence).

The V gene is TRBV4-3, the J gene TRBJ1-2; tentative D call: TRBD1 (6 bases). The CDR3 is 18 amino acids. The ends were cut back, 0 bases at V and 2 bases at J, with 19 bases in the middle. The germline gives CDR1 LGHNA, CDR2 YSLEER. In nucleotides, the CDR3 is TGCGCCAGCAGCCAAGAACGGCTAAATCAGGGGTTGAACTATGGCTACACCTTC. Translated, it gives CASSQERLNQGLNYGYTF.

J is TRBJ2-1 and V is TRBV18; D may be TRBD2 (6 bases). V lost 3 bases, J lost 4 bases, and 16 bases lay in between. Germline V CDR1 and CDR2: KGHSH, LQKENI. This CDR3 contains 16 residues. CDR3 bases: TGTGCCAGCTCACCGGGGGACTTTCAAAGGTACAATGAGCAGTTCTTC. This gives the protein CASSPGDFQRYNEQFF.

This chain joins TRBV29-1 and TRBJ2-5, with 9 bases fitting TRBD1. This CDR3 has 13 amino acids. The germline V gene encodes CDR1 SQVTM and CDR2 ANQGSEA. After removal of 7 bases from V and 5 bases from J, the junction contained 8 bases not matched to a gene. The CDR3 sequence is CSAGTGSFETQYF. CDR3 nucleotides: TGCAGCGCTGGGACAGGGAGTTTCGAGACCCAGTACTTC. Using reference TRBV29-1 and TRBJ2-5 for the parts outside the CDR3, the full variable domain is SAVISQKPSRDICQRGTSLTIQCQVDSQVTMMFWYRQQPGQSLTLIATANQGSEATYESGFVIDKFPISRPNLTFSTLTVSNMSPEDSSIYLCSAGTGSFETQYFGPGTRLLVL.

This clone has just a few counts. V and J are TRBV2 and TRBJ1-1; D remains ambiguous. Germline lookup yields CDR1 SNHLY and CDR2 FYNNEI. V was trimmed by 5 bases and J by 1 base, leaving 8 bases between them. The length of the CDR3 is 13 residues. CDR3 sequence: CASSLDTNTEAFF. The CDR3 DNA follows: TGTGCCAGCAGTCTCGACACGAACACTGAAGCTTTCTTT.

The chain combines TRBV4-3 with TRBJ2-7, with TRBD1 identical over 9 bases. Trimming took 0 bases from V and 5 from J; bases not matched to a gene: 8. The CDR3 loop spans 16 amino acids. The V gene's germline CDR1 is LGHNA and CDR2 YSLEER. Here the CDR3 DNA reads TGCGCCAGCAGCCAAGACCTCGGGACAGGGCGAGACGAGCAGTACTTC. It encodes CASSQDLGTGRDEQYF.

The chain recombines TRBV6-5 with TRBJ2-1, with 11 nucleotides matching TRBD2. Germline CDR1 and CDR2: MNHEY and SVGAGI. J gave up 6 bases and V 7 bases, and 5 bases lay outside the gene matches. This CDR3 has 14 residues. CDR3 nucleotides: TGTGCCAGCAAGGCGCTAGCGGGGGGCAATGAGCAGTTCTTC. Translation: CASKALAGGNEQFF.

With regard to this clone: Within the sample, other DNA sequences also encode this same CDR3. This chain links TRBV18 with TRBJ1-5, with D maybe TRBD1 (6 bases). CDR3 length equals 12 residues. V lost 2 bases and J lost 7, with 6 bases in between. Germline V CDR1 and CDR2: KGHSH, LQKENI. The CDR3 DNA sequence: TGTGCCAGCTCACCAGGGGGCCAGCCCCAGCATTTT. This gives the protein CASSPGGQPQHF.

This chain joins TRBV3-1 (or the pseudogene TRBV3-2) and TRBJ2-7, with 11 bases aligning to TRBD2. The CDR3 runs 15 residues. J gave up 5 bases and V 4 bases, and 7 bases lay outside the gene matches. Germline V gives CDR1 LGHDT, CDR2 YNNKEL (reference sequence). CDR3 residues: CASSRIRTSGHEQYF. In nucleotides, the CDR3 is TGTGCCAGCAGCCGTATAAGGACTAGCGGGCACGAGCAGTACTTC.

The chain joins TRBV7-9 to TRBJ1-2; no reliable D call. With 2 bases removed from V and 4 bases from J, the gap between germline ends came to 5 bases. Germline-derived CDR1 and CDR2 are SEHNR and FQNEAQ (reference sequence). This CDR3 contains 12 residues. The DNA of the CDR3 is TGTGCCAGCAGCTTATGGTTCTATGGCTACACCTTC. Translated: CASSLWFYGYTF.

This clone was seen a handful of times. The chain uses TRBV7-8 and TRBJ1-2; 9 bases map to TRBD1. The CDR3 runs 15 residues. Germline CDR1 reads SGHVS; CDR2 reads FQNEAQ. Trimming cost V 1 base and J 2 bases; bases outside gene matches: 2. CDR3: CASSLGTGVNYGYTF. The DNA of the CDR3 is TGTGCCAGCAGCTTAGGGACAGGGGTCAACTATGGCTACACCTTC.

This chain connects TRBV3-1 (or the pseudogene TRBV3-2) to TRBJ2-7; D is possibly TRBD1 (6 bases). Trimming stripped 0 bases from V and 2 bases from J, with 8 bases between. The germline gives CDR1 LGHDT, CDR2 YNNKEL (reference sequence). The CDR3 is 14 amino acids. CDR3: CASSQDTGTYEQYF. The CDR3 coding sequence is TGTGCCAGCAGCCAAGACACAGGGACCTACGAGCAGTACTTC.

The rearrangement uses TRBV5-6 and TRBJ2-2, with a possible D match to TRBD1 (5 bases). This CDR3 is built from 15 residues. Germline CDR1 is SGHDT and CDR2 is YYEEEE. V was clipped by 4 bases and J by 4 bases, with 14 bases between them. CDR3 in DNA: TGTGCCAGCAGCCCAGTGCCCCAGGGCACCGGGGAGCTGTTTTTT. Translating gives CASSPVPQGTGELFF.

The chain employs TRBV2 and TRBJ2-2; the D gene is possibly TRBD2 (5 bases). There are 15 residues in the CDR3. V shed 2 bases and J shed 1 base, with 8 bases lying between them. Germline-derived CDR1 and CDR2 are SNHLY and FYNNEI. The CDR3 DNA reads TGTGCCAGCAGTGAACGGGGTAGGAACACCGGGGAGCTGTTTTTT. It codes for CASSERGRNTGELFF.